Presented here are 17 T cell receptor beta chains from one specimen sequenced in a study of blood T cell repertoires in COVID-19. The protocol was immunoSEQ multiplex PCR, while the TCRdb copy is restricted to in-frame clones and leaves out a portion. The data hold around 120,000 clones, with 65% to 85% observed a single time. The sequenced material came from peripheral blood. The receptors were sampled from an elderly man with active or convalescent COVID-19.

The CDR3 protein is CAISEGGDRGYTEAFF. DNA for the CDR3: TGTGCCATCAGTGAAGGTGGTGACAGGGGATACACTGAAGCTTTCTTT. The gene calls are TRBV10-3 and TRBJ1-1, with TRBD1 identical over 8 bases. From germline, CDR1 is ENHRY and CDR2 SYGVKD. The CDR3 consists of 16 residues. J lost 3 bases, V lost 3 bases, and 9 bases had no gene match.

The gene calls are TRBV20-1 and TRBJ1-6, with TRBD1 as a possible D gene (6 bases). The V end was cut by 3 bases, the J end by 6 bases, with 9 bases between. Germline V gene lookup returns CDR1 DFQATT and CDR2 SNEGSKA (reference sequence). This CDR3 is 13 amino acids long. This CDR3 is CSASRGSNSPLHF. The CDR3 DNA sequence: TGCAGTGCTAGTAGGGGGAGTAATTCACCCCTCCACTTT.

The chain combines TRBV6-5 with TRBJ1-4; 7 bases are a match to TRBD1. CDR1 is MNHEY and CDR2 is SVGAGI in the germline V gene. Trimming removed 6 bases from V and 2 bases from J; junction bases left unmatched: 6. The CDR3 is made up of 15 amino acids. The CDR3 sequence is CASRRQGDTNEKLFF. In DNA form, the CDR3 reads TGTGCCAGCAGACGACAGGGAGACACTAATGAAAAACTGTTTTTT.

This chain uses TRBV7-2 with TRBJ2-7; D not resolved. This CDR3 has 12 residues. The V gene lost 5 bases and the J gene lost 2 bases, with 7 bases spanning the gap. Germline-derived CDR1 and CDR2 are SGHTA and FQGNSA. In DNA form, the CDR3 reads TGTGCCAGCAGCCCGAGCGCCTACGAGCAGTACTTC. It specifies CASSPSAYEQYF.

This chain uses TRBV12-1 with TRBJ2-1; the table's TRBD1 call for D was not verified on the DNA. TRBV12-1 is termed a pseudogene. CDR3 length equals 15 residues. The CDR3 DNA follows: TGTGCCAGCAGCGCAGGGGGCATAAGGTGGAATGAGCAGTTCTTC. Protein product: CASSAGGIRWNEQFF.

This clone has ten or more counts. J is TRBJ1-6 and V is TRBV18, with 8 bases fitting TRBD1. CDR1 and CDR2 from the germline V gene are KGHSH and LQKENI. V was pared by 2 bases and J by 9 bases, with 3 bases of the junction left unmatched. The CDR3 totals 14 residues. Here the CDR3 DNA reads TGTGCCAGCTCACCAGAAGGACAGGGTTCACCCCTCCACTTT. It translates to CASSPEGQGSPLHF. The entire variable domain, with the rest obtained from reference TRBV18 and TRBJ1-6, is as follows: NAGVMQNPRHLVRRRGQEARLRCSPMKGHSHVYWYRQLPEEGLKFMVYLQKENIIDESGMPKERFSAEFPKEGPSILRIQQVVRGDSAAYFCASSPEGQGSPLHFGNGTRLTVT.

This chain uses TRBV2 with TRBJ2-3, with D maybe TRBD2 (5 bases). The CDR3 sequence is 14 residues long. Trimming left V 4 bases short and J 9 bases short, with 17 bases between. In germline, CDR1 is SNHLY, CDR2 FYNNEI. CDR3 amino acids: CASSGLAPGETQYF. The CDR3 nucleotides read TGTGCCAGCAGTGGTTTAGCGCCGGGCGAAACGCAGTATTTT.

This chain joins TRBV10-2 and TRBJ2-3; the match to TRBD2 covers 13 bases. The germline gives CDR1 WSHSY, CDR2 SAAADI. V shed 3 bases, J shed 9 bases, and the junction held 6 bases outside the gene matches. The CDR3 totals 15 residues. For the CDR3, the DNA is TGCGCCAGCAGTGAATCCGGGACTAGCGGGGAAACGCAGTATTTT. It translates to CASSESGTSGETQYF.

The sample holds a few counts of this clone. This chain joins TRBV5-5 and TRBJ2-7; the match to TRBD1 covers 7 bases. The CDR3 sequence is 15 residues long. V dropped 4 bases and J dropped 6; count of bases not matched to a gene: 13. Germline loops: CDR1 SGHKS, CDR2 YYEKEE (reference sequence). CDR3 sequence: CASSPGLTGVGEQYF. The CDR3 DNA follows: TGTGCCAGCAGCCCCGGACTTACAGGGGTCGGCGAGCAGTACTTC.

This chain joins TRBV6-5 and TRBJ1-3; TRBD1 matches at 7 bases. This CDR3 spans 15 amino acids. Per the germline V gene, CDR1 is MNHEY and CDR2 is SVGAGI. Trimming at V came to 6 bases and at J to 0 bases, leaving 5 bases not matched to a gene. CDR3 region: CASRTGASSGNTIYF. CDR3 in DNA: TGTGCCAGCAGAACAGGGGCAAGCTCTGGAAACACCATATATTTT.

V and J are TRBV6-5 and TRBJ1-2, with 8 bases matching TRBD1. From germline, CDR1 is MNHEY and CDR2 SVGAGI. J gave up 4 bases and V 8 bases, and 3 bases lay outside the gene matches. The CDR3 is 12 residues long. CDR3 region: CASQTGAYGYTF. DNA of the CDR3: TGTGCCAGCCAGACAGGGGCCTATGGCTACACCTTC.

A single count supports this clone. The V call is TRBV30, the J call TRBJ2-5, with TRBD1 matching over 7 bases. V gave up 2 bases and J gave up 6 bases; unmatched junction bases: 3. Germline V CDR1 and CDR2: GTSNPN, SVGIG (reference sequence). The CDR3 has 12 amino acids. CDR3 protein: CAWSRDSQTQYF. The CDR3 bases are TGTGCCTGGAGTAGGGACAGCCAGACCCAGTACTTC.

The CDR3 loop is CASSLGGSEETQYF. The CDR3 region has the DNA TGCGCCAGCAGCTTGGGCGGGTCAGAAGAGACCCAGTACTTC. The rearrangement links TRBV5-1 to TRBJ2-5; D is perhaps TRBD2 (5 bases). The ends were cut back, 0 bases at V and 3 bases at J, with 9 bases in the middle. This CDR3 comprises 14 residues. The germline V gene encodes CDR1 SGHRS and CDR2 YFSETQ.

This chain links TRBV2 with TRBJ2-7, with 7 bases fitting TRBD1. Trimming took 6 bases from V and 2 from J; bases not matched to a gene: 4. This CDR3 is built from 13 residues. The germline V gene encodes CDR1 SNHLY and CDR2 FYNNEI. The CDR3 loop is CASSRGTAYEQYF. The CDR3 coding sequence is TGTGCCAGCAGCCGAGGGACAGCCTACGAGCAGTACTTC.

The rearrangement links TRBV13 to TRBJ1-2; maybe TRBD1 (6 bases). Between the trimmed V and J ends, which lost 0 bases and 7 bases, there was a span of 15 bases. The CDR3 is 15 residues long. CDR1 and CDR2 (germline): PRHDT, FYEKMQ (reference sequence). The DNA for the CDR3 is TGTGCCAGCAGCTTAGGCAGCCAGGGGTACGGTGGCTACACCTTC. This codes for CASSLGSQGYGGYTF. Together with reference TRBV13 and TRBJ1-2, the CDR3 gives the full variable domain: AAGVIQSPRHLIKEKRETATLKCYPIPRHDTVYWYQQGPGQDPQFLISFYEKMQSDKGSIPDRFSAQQFSDYHSELNMSSLELGDSALYFCASSLGSQGYGGYTFGSGTRLTVV.

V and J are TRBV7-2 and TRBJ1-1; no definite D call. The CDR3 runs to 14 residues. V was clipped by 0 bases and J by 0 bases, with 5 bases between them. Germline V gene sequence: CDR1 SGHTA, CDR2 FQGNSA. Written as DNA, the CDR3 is TGTGCCAGCAGCTTAGCAACAGTGAACACTGAAGCTTTCTTT. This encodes CASSLATVNTEAFF.

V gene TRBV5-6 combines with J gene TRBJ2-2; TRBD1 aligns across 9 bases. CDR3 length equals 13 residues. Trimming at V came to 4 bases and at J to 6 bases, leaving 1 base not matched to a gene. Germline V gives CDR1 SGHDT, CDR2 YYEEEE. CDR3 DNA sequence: TGTGCCAGCAGCAACAGGGGGCCCGGGGAGCTGTTTTTT. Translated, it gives CASSNRGPGELFF.